The rows below give T cell receptor beta chains drawn from one sample of a study of shared clonotypes between healthy human individuals. Using immunoSEQ multiplex PCR, the repertoire was profiled, and TCRdb retains in-frame clones only, with some absent. The top ten hold about 1.7% of the sample, which has about 2.2 million clones, about 94% seen once. Material: naive CD8+ T cells from PBMCs. These receptors originate from a young man in good health. Some clones in this sample may be carry-over from other donors' samples. Each CDR3 is given with its conserved first and last residue. Each record gives: D gene, clone size, J gene, V gene, CDR3 protein, CDR3 DNA. The D gene is left open where the match is weak. Only part of the rows carry a size: once, few, many, or a class if the clone is expanded.

- | - | TRBJ1-1 | TRBV6-1 | CASSERRDTEAFF | TGTGCCAGCAGTGAACGGCGTGACACTGAAGCTTTCTTT
- | few | TRBJ1-5 | TRBV2 | CASSEARQGDSPQHF | TGTGCCAGCAGTGAAGCGCGGCAGGGCGACTCGCCCCAGCATTTT
- | - | TRBJ1-2 | TRBV2 | CASSDSTTGPGYGYTF | TGTGCCAGCAGTGACTCCACTACAGGCCCCGGCTATGGCTACACCTTC
- | - | TRBJ2-7 | TRBV5-1 | CASSLTIAGGNEQYF | TGCGCCAGCAGCTTGACTATTGCGGGCGGCAACGAGCAGTACTTC
- | few | TRBJ1-1 | TRBV9 | CASSSTAGREAFF | TGTGCCAGCAGCTCAACTGCAGGGCGTGAAGCTTTCTTT
- | - | TRBJ1-1 | TRBV7-2 | CASSLVGHNTEAFF | TGTGCCAGCAGCTTAGTGGGACACAACACTGAAGCTTTCTTT
- | few | TRBJ2-7 | TRBV7-9 | CASTHEKSLASYEQYF | TGTGCCAGCACCCATGAGAAGAGCCTGGCATCCTACGAGCAGTACTTC
- | - | TRBJ2-1 | TRBV7-3 | CASSQARPSVYNEQFF | TGTGCCAGCAGCCAAGCCCGGCCTAGCGTCTACAATGAGCAGTTCTTC
- | - | TRBJ2-2 | TRBV9 | CASSAEGARDRRSTGELFF | TGTGCCAGCAGCGCAGAGGGCGCTAGGGACCGCCGGAGTACCGGGGAGCTGTTTTTT
- | once | TRBJ2-5 | TRBV11-2 | CASSLDRGFSAQETQYF | TGTGCCAGCAGCTTAGATCGCGGGTTTTCAGCCCAAGAGACCCAGTACTTC
- | - | TRBJ2-2 | TRBV28 | CASSWGTGELFF | TGTGCCAGCAGTTGGGGTACCGGGGAGCTGTTTTTT
TRBD1 | - | TRBJ1-5 | TRBV7-9 | CASSLGTGSQPQHF | TGTGCCAGCAGCTTAGGGACAGGGAGTCAGCCCCAGCATTTT
- | - | TRBJ2-3 | TRBV21-1 | CASHQGQVDSTDTQYF | TGTGCCAGCCACCAAGGACAGGTCGATAGCACAGATACGCAGTATTTT
TRBD2 | - | TRBJ2-6 | TRBV11-2 | CASSLVLLAGAPGANVLTF | TGTGCCAGCAGCTTAGTTCTACTAGCGGGAGCCCCTGGGGCCAACGTCCTGACTTTC
- | - | TRBJ2-7 | TRBV7-6 | CASSLGQLSYEQYF | TGTGCCAGCAGCTTAGGACAGCTTTCCTACGAGCAGTACTTC
TRBD1 | - | TRBJ2-7 | TRBV15 | CATSRAQGQPSYEQYF | TGTGCCACCAGCAGGGCCCAGGGACAGCCCTCCTACGAGCAGTACTTC
- | - | TRBJ1-2 | TRBV7-8 | CASSLVGSSVYGYTF | TGTGCCAGCAGCTTAGTCGGGAGTTCGGTCTATGGCTACACCTTC
TRBD1 | once | TRBJ1-3 | TRBV7-9 | CASLLTGGNGNTIYF | TGTGCCAGCCTACTTACAGGGGGCAATGGAAACACCATATATTTT
TRBD1 | - | TRBJ2-7 | TRBV27 | CASNPQPGRDRDQQYF | TGTGCCAGCAATCCTCAACCCGGCCGGGACAGGGATCAGCAGTACTTC
- | - | TRBJ2-7 | TRBV12-2 | CASRWDREGYEQYF | TGTGCAAGTCGCTGGGACAGGGAGGGGTACGAGCAGTACTTC
TRBD2 | - | TRBJ2-1 | TRBV19 | CASSIGLATYNEQFF | TGTGCCAGTAGTATCGGACTAGCTACCTACAATGAGCAGTTCTTC
- | - | TRBJ2-1 | TRBV7-9 | CASSLVDRYNEQFF | TGTGCCAGCAGCTTAGTTGACAGATACAATGAGCAGTTCTTC
TRBD1 | - | TRBJ2-1 | TRBV5-1 | CASSSTTGTGTNEQFF | TGCGCCAGCAGCTCAACTACCGGGACAGGGACCAATGAGCAGTTCTTC
- | - | TRBJ2-3 | TRBV7-2 | CASSLQPEWVDTQYF | TGTGCCAGCAGCCTACAACCCGAATGGGTGGATACGCAGTATTTT
TRBD2 | - | TRBJ2-3 | TRBV5-1 | CASSAALAGGPGTDTQYF | TGCGCCAGCAGCGCAGCACTAGCGGGAGGGCCGGGAACAGATACGCAGTATTTT
- | few | TRBJ1-1 | TRBV19 | CASSISLNTEAFF | TGTGCCAGTAGTATCAGCCTGAACACTGAAGCTTTCTTT
TRBD1 | - | TRBJ2-3 | TRBV11-3 | CASSRGGGSTDTQYF | TGTGCCAGCAGCCGAGGGGGCGGGAGCACAGATACGCAGTATTTT
- | - | TRBJ2-7 | TRBV23-1 | CASSLKPGHRSSYEQYF | TGCGCCAGCAGTCTGAAACCGGGACACAGGAGCTCCTACGAGCAGTACTTC
TRBD2 | - | TRBJ2-3 | TRBV9 | CASSVSGTSTDTQYF | TGTGCCAGCAGCGTGAGCGGGACTAGCACAGATACGCAGTATTTT
TRBD2 | - | TRBJ2-1 | TRBV5-4 | CASSPLSGGTYNEQFF | TGTGCCAGCAGCCCACTTTCGGGGGGAACCTACAATGAGCAGTTCTTC
TRBD2 | - | TRBJ2-3 | TRBV28 | CASSGTSGSMGTDTQYF | TGTGCCAGTAGCGGGACTAGCGGGAGTATGGGCACAGATACGCAGTATTTT
TRBD2 | - | TRBJ2-1 | TRBV5-3 | CARSRTSGLVNEQFF | TGTGCCAGAAGCAGGACTAGCGGGCTTGTCAATGAGCAGTTCTTC
TRBD1 | - | TRBJ2-2 | TRBV27 | CASSFFGTVNTGELFF | TGTGCCAGCAGTTTTTTTGGGACAGTAAACACCGGGGAGCTGTTTTTT
TRBD1 | - | TRBJ1-6 | TRBV7-8 | CASSTETGGTTPLHF | TGTGCCAGCAGCACCGAGACAGGGGGCACGACACCCCTCCACTTT
TRBD1 | - | TRBJ2-7 | TRBV7-9 | CASSTWAQGSYEQYF | TGTGCCAGCAGCACCTGGGCACAGGGGAGCTACGAGCAGTACTTC
- | - | TRBJ2-7 | TRBV27 | CASRADSLYF | TGTGCCAGCAGGGCGGACAGCCTGTACTTC
- | - | TRBJ1-2 | TRBV5-4 | CASSFAGPDPRGYTF | TGTGCCAGCAGCTTCGCAGGACCCGACCCAAGGGGCTACACCTTC
- | - | TRBJ2-7 | TRBV4-3 | CASSHGPGTGEGYEQYF | TGCGCCAGCAGCCACGGTCCGGGCACAGGGGAGGGCTACGAGCAGTACTTC
- | - | TRBJ2-2 | TRBV9 | CASSQFGGSGELFF | TGTGCCAGCAGCCAATTCGGTGGGTCCGGGGAGCTGTTTTTT
- | few | TRBJ2-2 | TRBV4-1 | CASASSGELFF | TGCGCCAGCGCTAGTTCCGGGGAGCTGTTTTTT
TRBD2 | - | TRBJ2-7 | TRBV6-6 | CASSYSGGFGNEQYF | TGTGCCAGCAGTTACAGCGGGGGGTTCGGCAACGAGCAGTACTTC